This passage covers 18 T cell receptor beta chains from one sample sequenced in a study of blood T cell repertoires in COVID-19. The data were produced by immunoSEQ multiplex PCR, yet TCRdb's version contains in-frame clones alone and is incomplete. The data hold around 85,000 clones, with around nine tenths observed a single time. The sample comprised peripheral blood. These receptors originate from a man aged 55-75 years with acute or convalescent COVID-19.

The chain joins TRBV13 to TRBJ1-4; 8 bases map to TRBD1. V dropped 5 bases and J dropped 6; count of bases not matched to a gene: 8. CDR1 and CDR2 from the germline V gene are PRHDT and FYEKMQ (reference sequence). The CDR3 is made up of 15 amino acids. In DNA, the CDR3 is TGTGCCAGCAGCCCCCTGGGGACAGGCGATGAAAAACTGTTTTTT. Translated, it gives CASSPLGTGDEKLFF.

The genes are TRBV7-7 and TRBJ2-5, with TRBD2 matching over 7 bases. The CDR3 runs to 12 residues. CDR1 SSHAT and CDR2 FNYEAQ come from the germline V gene (reference sequence). After removal of 10 bases from V and 4 bases from J, the junction contained 6 bases not matched to a gene. The CDR3 is CATRGEGETQYF. In DNA, the CDR3 is TGTGCCACCAGAGGGGAGGGAGAGACCCAGTACTTC.

The chain carries TRBV19 and TRBJ1-2; 8 bases fit TRBD1. The V segment lost 4 bases and the J segment 6 bases; nucleotides outside the gene matches: 7. CDR1 and CDR2 from the germline V gene are LNHDA and SQIVND (reference sequence). CDR3 length: 14 residues. DNA of the CDR3: TGTGCCAGTAGTACTCGGACAGGGAGGGATGGCTACACCTTC. The encoded protein is CASSTRTGRDGYTF.

This clone was observed a few times. This rearrangement joins TRBV5-4 to TRBJ1-5, with D possibly matching TRBD1 (6 bases). CDR1 is SGHNT, CDR2 YYREEE, per germline (reference sequence). The CDR3 loop spans 13 amino acids. The ends were cut back, 2 bases at V and 8 bases at J, with 11 bases in the middle. The CDR3 DNA reads as TGTGCCAGCAGCTTTGCGGCAGGGGAGCCCCAGCATTTT. Translation gives CASSFAAGEPQHF. Together with reference TRBV5-4 and TRBJ1-5, the CDR3 gives the full variable domain: ETGVTQSPTHLIKTRGQQVTLRCSSQSGHNTVSWYQQALGQGPQFIFQYYREEENGRGNFPPRFSGLQFPNYSSELNVNALELDDSALYLCASSFAAGEPQHFGDGTRLSIL.

This clone is a singleton in its sample. CDR3 amino acids: CASSPYYRWNTEAFF. For the CDR3, the DNA is TGTGCCAGCAGCCCGTACTATCGATGGAACACTGAAGCTTTCTTT. The rearrangement uses TRBV7-2 and TRBJ1-1; D gene ambiguous. The V gene lost 5 bases and the J gene lost 1 base, with 14 bases spanning the gap. Germline CDR1 reads SGHTA; CDR2 reads FQGNSA. The CDR3 sequence is 15 residues long.

This chain uses TRBV15 with TRBJ2-1; tentative D call: TRBD1 (6 bases). The CDR3 has 14 amino acids. V was clipped by 1 base and J by 5 bases, with 9 bases between them. From germline, CDR1 is LNHNV and CDR2 YYDKDF (reference sequence). DNA of the CDR3: TGTGCCACCAGCAGAGGCCCAGGGGACAATGAGCAGTTCTTC. Its translation: CATSRGPGDNEQFF.

The J gene is TRBJ2-2, the V gene TRBV27; D might be TRBD2 (5 bases). The CDR3 length is 14 residues. V was shortened by 7 bases and J by 2 bases, with 11 bases between the two germline ends. CDR1 is MNHEY and CDR2 is SMNVEV in the germline V gene (reference sequence). In DNA, the CDR3 is TGTGCCAGCAAGGGCGGAGGAAACACCGGGGAGCTGTTTTTT. This gives the protein CASKGGGNTGELFF.

J is TRBJ2-1 and V is TRBV19; 7 bases line up with TRBD2. The CDR3 spans 14 residues. J was trimmed by 5 bases and V by 8 bases; bases with no gene match: 9. Germline assignment: CDR1 LNHDA and CDR2 SQIVND (reference sequence). CDR3 nucleotide sequence: TGTGCCAGTGGGGGGGAGGGGTTTCACAATGAGCAGTTCTTC. This translates into CASGGEGFHNEQFF.

The V gene is TRBV7-3, the J gene TRBJ1-1, with D perhaps matching TRBD1 (5 bases). The CDR3 runs 15 residues. V lost 1 base and J 6 bases, leaving 15 bases between the germline ends. Germline lookup yields CDR1 SGHTA and CDR2 FQGTGA. CDR3 residues: CASSLNPGGVAEAFF. The CDR3 DNA is TGTGCCAGCAGCTTAAATCCTGGGGGGGTCGCTGAAGCTTTCTTT.

V is TRBV18 and J is TRBJ2-5; D gene uncertain. CDR1 and CDR2 from the germline V gene are KGHSH and LQKENI. The length of the CDR3 is 15 residues. V was shortened by 3 bases and J by 5 bases, with 16 bases between the two germline ends. The CDR3 protein is CASSPLLDTPETQYF. The CDR3 DNA follows: TGTGCCAGCTCACCCCTACTCGACACTCCCGAGACCCAGTACTTC.

The chain couples TRBV5-5 to TRBJ1-1; D perhaps matches TRBD1 (5 bases). CDR3 size: 15 residues. The germline V gene has CDR1 SGHKS and CDR2 YYEKEE (reference sequence). Deletions cut 1 base from V and 1 base from J, with 11 bases between. CDR3 sequence (DNA): TGTGCCAGCAGCTTGTCTGGGCAGGGGAACACTGAAGCTTTCTTT. It yields the protein CASSLSGQGNTEAFF.

The chain carries TRBV30 and TRBJ1-6; TRBD1 agrees at 7 bases. The CDR3 spans 19 residues. From germline, CDR1 is GTSNPN and CDR2 SVGIG (reference sequence). Trimming took 1 base from V and 0 from J; bases not matched to a gene: 12. The DNA of the CDR3 is TGTGCCTGGAGTGGGGTTTCGGGACAGATTTTCTCCTATAATTCACCCCTCCACTTT. It translates to CAWSGVSGQIFSYNSPLHF.

V is TRBV7-2 and J is TRBJ1-5; 7 bases line up with TRBD1. There are 16 residues in the CDR3. The V and J ends lost 5 bases and 0 bases, in that order; junction bases with no gene match: 7. Germline V gene sequence: CDR1 SGHTA, CDR2 FQGNSA. CDR3 nucleotide sequence: TGTGCCAGCAGCCAACGAGGGGGCTATAGCAATCAGCCCCAGCATTTT. This gives the protein CASSQRGGYSNQPQHF.

The V call is TRBV6-2 or TRBV6-3, the J call TRBJ2-1; D gene ambiguous. The V gene's germline CDR1 is MNHEY and CDR2 SVGEGT. The V end lost 2 bases, the J end lost 8 bases, and 13 bases lay between the germline ends. This CDR3 has 14 residues. In DNA form, the CDR3 reads TGTGCCAGCAGTTACCTACTTGGTTACGATGAGCAGTTCTTC. Translating it yields CASSYLLGYDEQFF.

V gene TRBV5-1 combines with J gene TRBJ1-1; weak D call: TRBD1 (6 bases). Trimming shortened V by 4 bases and J by 1 base, and 14 bases separated the two germline ends. The CDR3 contains 15 residues. Germline lookup yields CDR1 SGHRS and CDR2 YFSETQ. The CDR3 spells CASSPTQTGNTEAFF. CDR3 DNA: TGCGCCAGCAGCCCAACTCAGACAGGGAACACTGAAGCTTTCTTT.

The chain has TRBV7-2 and TRBJ1-1; 10 nucleotides align to TRBD1. The V gene end was trimmed by 1 base and the J gene end by 4 bases; junction bases not matched to a gene: 6. Germline CDR1 SGHTA, CDR2 FQGNSA. The CDR3 length is 16 residues. The CDR3 spells CASSLGRQGAGTEAFF. CDR3 bases: TGTGCCAGCAGCTTAGGGAGACAGGGGGCTGGCACTGAAGCTTTCTTT.

V usage is TRBV13 and J usage is TRBJ2-2, with 10 positions matching TRBD2. The CDR3 is 17 amino acids. The V and J ends lost 5 bases and 7 bases, in that order; junction bases with no gene match: 13. In germline, CDR1 is PRHDT, CDR2 FYEKMQ (reference sequence). The DNA for the CDR3 is TGTGCCAGCAGCGAAACACCAGCGGGGGGGCAATTCGGGGAGCTGTTTTTT. Translation gives CASSETPAGGQFGELFF.

This chain uses TRBV5-1 with TRBJ1-2; 7 positions match TRBD1. The germline gives CDR1 SGHRS, CDR2 YFSETQ. J was trimmed by 7 bases and V by 4 bases; bases with no gene match: 13. CDR3 length equals 15 residues. Here the CDR3 DNA reads TGCGCCAGCAGCCCAAACCTCGAGGGGGCAAGTGGCTACACCTTC. This encodes CASSPNLEGASGYTF.